What follows are 19 T cell receptor beta chains derived from one specimen sequenced in a study of blood T cell repertoires in COVID-19. Sequencing used immunoSEQ multiplex PCR; TCRdb keeps in-frame clones, though not all of them. The repertoire holds roughly 140,000 clones, with 65% to 85% as singletons. Input material: PBMCs or T cells enriched from blood (not recorded which). Receptors were obtained from a woman aged 50 to 65 who had been exposed to COVID-19.

In its sample, this clone was seen once. CDR3 region: CASNPGGRETQYF. The DNA for the CDR3 is TGTGCCAGCAACCCAGGGGGCAGGGAGACCCAGTACTTC. The chain couples TRBV3-1 (or the pseudogene TRBV3-2) to TRBJ2-5; 8 nucleotides agree with TRBD1. CDR3 length: 13 residues. The trim removed 7 bases at V and 5 bases at J, leaving 6 bases unmatched. Germline V gene sequence: CDR1 LGHDT, CDR2 YNNKEL (reference sequence).

V is TRBV2 and J is TRBJ1-5; a weak D match, TRBD1 (5 bases). Trimming cost V 5 bases and J 3 bases, with 17 bases left between them. This CDR3 is 16 amino acids long. In germline, CDR1 is SNHLY, CDR2 FYNNEI. CDR3 nucleotides: TGTGCCAGCAGTCCCACCGAGGGGAGGATCAATCAGCCCCAGCATTTT. It specifies CASSPTEGRINQPQHF.

This clone has only one observation. The J gene is TRBJ2-7, the V gene TRBV5-1, with a tentative D call TRBD1 (6 bases). This CDR3 contains 14 residues. V was trimmed by 1 base and J by 4 bases, leaving 12 bases between them. Germline V gene sequence: CDR1 SGHRS, CDR2 YFSETQ. The CDR3 region is CASSLSQGSYEQYF. The CDR3 DNA sequence: TGCGCCAGCAGCTTGAGTCAGGGGTCTTACGAGCAGTACTTC.

The chain links TRBV7-6 to TRBJ2-5; TRBD1 aligns across 12 bases. CDR3 length: 16 residues. Germline-derived CDR1 and CDR2 are SGHVS and FNYEAQ. V lost 7 bases, J lost 1 base, and 7 bases stayed unmatched. The CDR3 DNA reads TGTGCCAGCACCACCGGGACAGGGGGCCGCCAAGAGACCCAGTACTTC. Translated, it gives CASTTGTGGRQETQYF. Drawing the rest from reference TRBV7-6 and TRBJ2-5, the complete variable domain is GAGVSQSPRYKVTKRGQDVALRCDPISGHVSLYWYRQALGQGPEFLTYFNYEAQQDKSGLPNDRFSAERPEGSISTLTIQRTEQRDSAMYRCASTTGTGGRQETQYFGPGTRLLVL.

The J gene is TRBJ2-7, the V gene TRBV11-2, with D unclear. This CDR3 has 12 amino acids. The germline gives CDR1 SGHAT, CDR2 FQNNGV. V lost 6 bases and J 0 bases, leaving 6 bases between the germline ends. The CDR3 sequence is CASRSSSYEQYF. CDR3 DNA sequence: TGTGCCAGCAGGTCGAGCTCCTACGAGCAGTACTTC.

The chain carries TRBV21-1 and TRBJ2-1; no check of the table's D call, TRBD1, against the DNA was made. TRBV21-1 is flagged as a pseudogene. This CDR3 has 17 residues. DNA for the CDR3: TGTGCCAGCAGCAAAGGGTCAGGGGGCAGCTCCTACAATGAGCAGTTCTTC. Protein sequence: CASSKGSGGSSYNEQFF.

The rearrangement links TRBV15 to TRBJ2-1, with 13 bases lining up with TRBD2. This CDR3 is 16 amino acids long. In germline, CDR1 is LNHNV, CDR2 YYDKDF (reference sequence). The V segment lost 1 base and the J segment 8 bases; nucleotides outside the gene matches: 5. The CDR3 region has the DNA TGTGCCACCAGCAGAGGGGGGACTAGCGGGGTCTATGAGCAGTTCTTC. Translating it yields CATSRGGTSGVYEQFF.

The rearrangement links TRBV7-9 to TRBJ2-2; D is unresolved. This CDR3 spans 16 amino acids. Per germline, CDR1 SEHNR and CDR2 FQNEAQ (reference sequence). Trimming took off 0 bases at V and 0 bases at J, with 8 bases between the two ends. Here the CDR3 DNA reads TGTGCCAGCAGCTTAGCCGGCGGCTCGAACACCGGGGAGCTGTTTTTT. Its protein is CASSLAGGSNTGELFF.

This rearrangement joins TRBV6-5 to TRBJ1-2; D may be TRBD1 (6 bases). The CDR3 is made up of 12 amino acids. The V gene's germline CDR1 is MNHEY and CDR2 SVGAGI. V was cut by 5 bases and J by 4 bases, with 8 bases left in between. DNA for the CDR3: TGTGCCAGCAGTCTGACAGGCTATGGCTACACCTTC. This gives the protein CASSLTGYGYTF.

The J gene is TRBJ2-3, the V gene TRBV6-4, with 10 bases identical to TRBD2. The CDR3 length is 15 residues. The ends lost 6 bases at V and 1 base at J; junction bases unmatched: 4. Germline lookup yields CDR1 MRHNA and CDR2 SNTAGT. The CDR3 is CASSHGTSGTDTQYF. In nucleotides, the CDR3 is TGTGCCAGCAGCCACGGGACTAGCGGCACAGATACGCAGTATTTT.

The rearrangement uses TRBV19 and TRBJ2-3, with a possible D match to TRBD2 (6 bases). Deletions cut 5 bases from V and 2 bases from J, with 29 bases between. The CDR3 extends over 20 amino acids. CDR1 is LNHDA, CDR2 SQIVND, per germline (reference sequence). The CDR3: CASSSTREPARSGHTDTQYF. The CDR3 DNA reads as TGTGCCAGTAGTTCAACCCGTGAACCGGCCCGTAGCGGTCACACAGATACGCAGTATTTT.

This chain connects TRBV19 to TRBJ2-2; the D gene is possibly TRBD1 (7 bases). This CDR3 is built from 16 residues. From germline, CDR1 is LNHDA and CDR2 SQIVND (reference sequence). The V gene lost 1 base and the J gene lost 4 bases, with 13 bases spanning the gap. CDR3 nucleotides: TGTGCCAGTAGTATAGGGCGGCAGGGGGGCACCGGGGAGCTGTTTTTT. Amino acid sequence: CASSIGRQGGTGELFF.

The chain recombines TRBV3-1 (or the pseudogene TRBV3-2) with TRBJ2-7; D remains unclear. With 0 bases removed from V and 3 bases from J, the gap between germline ends came to 9 bases. The germline CDR1 and CDR2 sequences are LGHDT and YNNKEL (reference sequence). CDR3 length: 14 residues. The CDR3 bases are TGTGCCAGCAGCCAAGATCTGTCCTACTACGAGCAGTACTTC. Translation: CASSQDLSYYEQYF.

In the case of this clone: Other DNA sequences in this specimen translate into the identical CDR3. The rearrangement uses TRBV5-6 and TRBJ1-5; perhaps TRBD1 as D (6 bases). This CDR3 has 14 residues. Germline V gene data show CDR1 as SGHDT and CDR2 as YYEEEE. V lost 3 bases, J lost 4 bases, and 11 bases lay in between. The CDR3 reads CASSSGQLNQPQHF. In DNA form, the CDR3 reads TGTGCCAGCAGCTCAGGACAGCTAAATCAGCCCCAGCATTTT.

The J gene is TRBJ2-7, the V gene TRBV14; 7 bases fit TRBD2. There are 12 residues in the CDR3. Germline values: CDR1 SGHDN, CDR2 FVKESK. The trim removed 4 bases at V and 6 bases at J, leaving 3 bases unmatched. The CDR3 DNA reads TGTGCCAGCAGCCTCGGCGGGGGCGAGCAGTACTTC. This gives the protein CASSLGGGEQYF.

V and J are TRBV7-9 and TRBJ1-2; 7 bases map to TRBD1. The germline V gene has CDR1 SEHNR and CDR2 FQNEAQ (reference sequence). This CDR3 has 15 amino acids. The V segment lost 5 bases and the J segment 2 bases; nucleotides outside the gene matches: 8. The CDR3 loop is CASSQAGTVNYGYTF. For the CDR3, the DNA is TGTGCCAGCAGCCAAGCCGGGACAGTCAACTATGGCTACACCTTC. The whole variable domain, filled in from reference TRBV7-9 and TRBJ1-2, reads DTGVSQNPRHKITKRGQNVTFRCDPISEHNRLYWYRQTLGQGPEFLTYFQNEAQLEKSRLLSDRFSAERPKGSFSTLEIQRTEQGDSAMYLCASSQAGTVNYGYTFGSGTRLTVV.

The rearrangement links TRBV5-5 to TRBJ2-1; no clear D gene. Germline V gene lookup returns CDR1 SGHKS and CDR2 YYEKEE (reference sequence). The CDR3 has 16 residues. The V and J ends lost 6 bases and 3 bases respectively, with 19 bases between them. The CDR3 region is CASKQSRGGFYNEQFF. CDR3 nucleotides: TGTGCCAGCAAGCAGTCCCGAGGCGGTTTCTACAATGAGCAGTTCTTC.

The chain recombines TRBV5-4 with TRBJ2-3; no firm D call. Germline CDR1 SGHNT, CDR2 YYREEE (reference sequence). The CDR3 is 13 amino acids. Trimming took off 6 bases at V and 4 bases at J, with 12 bases between the two ends. The CDR3 nucleotides are TGTGCCAGCACCCTCGAGGTCGCAGATACGCAGTATTTT. It yields the protein CASTLEVADTQYF.

The rearrangement links TRBV7-9 to TRBJ2-1; 13 nucleotides match TRBD2. The V and J ends lost 6 bases and 0 bases, in that order; junction bases with no gene match: 8. The CDR3 runs 18 residues. From germline, CDR1 is SEHNR and CDR2 FQNEAQ (reference sequence). Written as DNA, the CDR3 is TGTGCCAGCAGGGGTAGACTAGCGGGGGGTAGCTCCTACAATGAGCAGTTCTTC. It translates to CASRGRLAGGSSYNEQFF.